This T cell receptor beta chain was observed in a study of CD8+CD57+ T cells in acquired aplastic anemia. Across the whole study: Average CD4+ read depth in healthy donors was around 10 million reads. Study-wide results and caveats: Both patients and controls carried the same twenty-nine CD8+ CDR3 sequences.

V lost 1 base and J lost 1, with 14 bases in between. This CDR3 region has 16 residues. Germline V lookup: CDR1 SGHAT, CDR2 FQNNGV. This clonotype was found many times. Its matching antigen is unknown. Genomic DNA was employed as the template in profiling TCR beta VDJ and CDR3. TCRdb reanalysed the reads using MiXCR and keeps one entry per CDR3 protein. This sample has around 68,000 distinct CDR3 sequences, with under 65% found just once. This receptor was identified in a human donor in good health, serving as a control. Specimen: sorted CD4+, CD8+, or CD8+CD57+ T cells (not recorded which) from PBMCs. V usage is TRBV11-2 and J usage is TRBJ2-7; D remains unclear. CDR3 sequence: CASSLVGHGVSYEQYF. In DNA, the CDR3 is TGTGCCAGCAGCTTAGTCGGGCACGGAGTTTCCTACGAGCAGTACTTC.